These 15 T cell receptor beta chains were all obtained from the same sample, sequenced in a study of T cells after yellow fever vaccination (dated by TCRdb to the late 2010s). Libraries were prepared through 5' RACE. The run used an Illumina HiSeq 2500. TCRdb passed the public sequencing reads through fastp at Q25 and MiXCR, retaining productive beta sequences. CDR3 protein duplicates are merged, each entry listing the most common genes and DNA. This sample gives a few hundred thousand distinct CDR3 sequences in total; around 8.1% of them show up just once. Roughly a sixth of the sample is held by the ten biggest clonotypes. Explained via the paper, the treatment or condition label denotes: live attenuated yellow fever vaccine strain. Source: PBMCs, taken approximately 40 days after the first yellow fever vaccination. The receptors were gathered from a man aged 18 to 35 who received the YFV17D yellow fever vaccine.

The chain combines TRBV5-1 with TRBJ1-1, with a possible D match to TRBD1 (5 bases). Germline assignment: CDR1 SGHRS and CDR2 YFSETQ. The V end was cut by 3 bases, the J end by 0 bases, with 12 bases between. The CDR3 is made up of 15 amino acids. CDR3 coding DNA: TGCGCCAGCAGCTGGGAGGGGTACTTGAACACTGAAGCTTTCTTT. It yields the protein CASSWEGYLNTEAFF. The whole variable domain, filled in from reference TRBV5-1 and TRBJ1-1, reads KAGVTQTPRYLIKTRGQQVTLSCSPISGHRSVSWYQQTPGQGLQFLFEYFSETQRNKGNFPGRFSGRQFSNSRSEMNVSTLELGDSALYLCASSWEGYLNTEAFFGQGTRLTVV.

This clonotype was observed a handful of times. CDR3 coding DNA: TGTGCCAGCAACCCCGGGTCTGGGACTAACTATGGCTACACCTTC. As protein: CASNPGSGTNYGYTF. The chain employs TRBV7-2 and TRBJ1-2; D is unclear. In germline, CDR1 is SGHTA, CDR2 FQGNSA. Trimming removed 7 bases from V and 0 bases from J, with 15 bases in between. This CDR3 has 15 amino acids. The whole variable domain, remainder taken from reference TRBV7-2 and TRBJ1-2, is GAGVSQSPSNKVTEKGKDVELRCDPISGHTALYWYRQSLGQGLEFLIYFQGNSAPDKSGLPSDRFSAERTGGSVSTLTIQRTQQEDSAVYLCASNPGSGTNYGYTFGSGTRLTVV.

The J gene is TRBJ2-3, the V gene TRBV7-8; 7 bases are a match to TRBD2. The CDR3 consists of 16 residues. CDR1 and CDR2 (germline): SGHVS, FQNEAQ. V trimming: 7 bases; J trimming: 2 bases; junction bases outside the gene matches: 12. CDR3 region: CASNPTGGGVTDTQYF. In DNA, the CDR3 is TGTGCCAGCAACCCTACTGGGGGGGGTGTCACAGATACGCAGTATTTT. The full variable domain, rest sourced from reference TRBV7-8 and TRBJ2-3, is GAGVSQSPRYKVAKRGQDVALRCDPISGHVSLFWYQQALGQGPEFLTYFQNEAQLDKSGLPSDRFFAERPEGSVSTLKIQRTQQEDSAVYLCASNPTGGGVTDTQYFGPGTRLTVL.

This clonotype turned up a few times. The rearrangement joins TRBV7-9 to TRBJ2-1; perhaps D is TRBD1 or TRBD2 (6 bases each). Germline V gives CDR1 SEHNR, CDR2 FQNEAQ (reference sequence). V was shortened by 4 bases and J by 7 bases, with 17 bases between the two germline ends. The CDR3 has 15 residues. CDR3 protein: CASSYRPGAWNEQFF. In nucleotides, the CDR3 is TGTGCCAGCAGCTACCGACCGGGGGCGTGGAATGAGCAGTTCTTC.

The chain carries TRBV6-5 and TRBJ2-3, with 7 bases aligning to TRBD1. The germline CDR1 and CDR2 sequences are MNHEY and SVGAGI. The CDR3 is made up of 14 amino acids. V gave up 0 bases and J gave up 7 bases; unmatched junction bases: 4. CDR3 sequence: CASSYSRGLHTQYF. Here the CDR3 DNA reads TGTGCCAGCAGTTACTCGAGGGGGCTCCATACGCAGTATTTT.

The gene calls are TRBV4-2 and TRBJ1-4; D is perhaps TRBD1 (6 bases). This CDR3 contains 16 residues. Looked up from germline, CDR1 is LGHNA and CDR2 is YNFKEQ. Trimming left V 5 bases short and J 2 bases short, with 15 bases between. The CDR3 protein is CASSKAGAQTNEKLFF. The DNA of the CDR3 is TGTGCCAGCAGCAAAGCGGGGGCGCAGACTAATGAAAAACTGTTTTTT.

This clonotype was counted only a few times. The gene calls are TRBV29-1 and TRBJ1-2; 7 bases map to TRBD1. Germline loops: CDR1 SQVTM, CDR2 ANQGSEA. Trimming took 3 bases from V and 4 from J; bases not matched to a gene: 2. This CDR3 comprises 12 residues. CDR3 DNA sequence: TGCAGCGTTGACAGGGGGGGCTATGGCTACACCTTC. This translates into CSVDRGGYGYTF.

In its sample, this clonotype was seen a few times. The rearrangement uses TRBV9 and TRBJ2-1; TRBD2 aligns across 7 bases. J gave up 3 bases and V 0 bases, and 3 bases lay outside the gene matches. Looked up from germline, CDR1 is SGDLS and CDR2 is YYNGEE. This CDR3 is built from 15 residues. The CDR3 sequence is CASSVVGGDYNEQFF. The DNA of the CDR3 is TGTGCCAGCAGCGTAGTGGGAGGGGACTACAATGAGCAGTTCTTC.

This clonotype turned up a few times. The V gene is TRBV4-1, the J gene TRBJ1-6; the D is unclear. Germline V gene data show CDR1 as MGHRA and CDR2 as YSYEKL. Trimming stripped 0 bases from V and 9 bases from J, with 15 bases between. CDR3 size: 16 residues. The DNA of the CDR3 is TGCGCCAGCAGCCAAGAGAGCGGGTTCGGTGGTTCACCCCTCCACTTT. It translates to CASSQESGFGGSPLHF.

This clonotype was recorded many times. V usage is TRBV21-1 and J usage is TRBJ1-3. TRBV21-1 is given as a pseudogene. The CDR3 is 14 amino acids. The CDR3 sequence is CASSRCGYGNTIYF. CDR3 in DNA: TGTGCCAGCAGCCGCTGTGGTTACGGAAACACCATATATTTT.

This clonotype has just a few counts. The chain recombines TRBV4-2 with TRBJ1-1; D call uncertain. The V gene lost 1 base and the J gene lost 11 bases, with 11 bases spanning the gap. Germline-derived CDR1 and CDR2 are LGHNA and YNFKEQ. This CDR3 is 12 amino acids long. The CDR3 sequence is CASSQGPNEAFF. CDR3 nucleotides: TGTGCCAGCAGCCAAGGTCCTAATGAGGCTTTCTTT.

This clonotype was observed a few times. The V and J genes are TRBV28 and TRBJ2-3; D gene ambiguous. The CDR3 has 14 amino acids. Germline CDR1 and CDR2: MDHEN and SYDVKM. Trimming left V 6 bases short and J 6 bases short, with 16 bases between. Here the CDR3 DNA reads TGTGCCAGCAGCCATGCAACAAGGGCGGATACGCAGTATTTT. It encodes CASSHATRADTQYF.

This clonotype was seen only a few times. The rearrangement uses TRBV5-4 and TRBJ2-1; TRBD1 is a possible D gene (5 bases). The germline V gene has CDR1 SGHNT and CDR2 YYREEE (reference sequence). The CDR3 loop spans 14 amino acids. V lost 5 bases and J lost 7, with 16 bases in between. As DNA, the CDR3 is TGTGCCAGCAGGTACGGCCCTGGGGCAAATGAGCAGTTCTTC. Translated, it gives CASRYGPGANEQFF.

This clonotype turned up a few times. This chain uses TRBV6-5 with TRBJ1-2; D not certain. V was shortened by 1 base and J by 2 bases, with 5 bases between the two germline ends. The V gene's germline CDR1 is MNHEY and CDR2 SVGAGI. This CDR3 is built from 13 residues. The CDR3: CASSYWQNYGYTF. CDR3 coding DNA: TGTGCCAGCAGTTACTGGCAGAACTATGGCTACACCTTC.

J is TRBJ1-1 and V is TRBV7-3; TRBD1 matches 8 bases. The CDR3 spans 18 residues. V trimming: 5 bases; J trimming: 4 bases; junction bases outside the gene matches: 18. Germline V gives CDR1 SGHTA, CDR2 FQGTGA. The CDR3 region is CASSRTAGGGVRATEAFF. DNA for the CDR3: TGTGCCAGCAGCAGAACTGCAGGGGGCGGGGTTCGGGCCACTGAAGCTTTCTTT.